The clone carrying this TCR beta chain was counted a few times. Antigen unknown. Treatment described: oral pan-JAK inhibitor, 5-10 mg twice daily. This record comes from a study of CD8+ T cells in alopecia areata. Overall study: Treated patients took oral tofacitinib at 5 to 10 mg twice daily.

cDNA serving as the sequencing template came from extracted, reverse transcribed RNA. Only in-frame clones appear in the TCRdb table, and some are missing; sequencing was by immunoSEQ multiplex PCR. Counted here are nearly 200,000 clones, roughly 60% occurring once; the ten biggest clones make up about 5%. Study-wide findings and caveats: Any link of baseline CD8+ expansion to response, resting on one nonresponder, remains uncertain. Among the 100 top clones, expanded CD8+ clones, like scalp clonality, were significantly decreased by tofacitinib. It was less clear whether patients shared TCRs than it was in mice, possibly because of HLA.

V was clipped by 4 bases and J by 9 bases; unmatched bases: 8. Per germline, CDR1 LNHNV and CDR2 YYDKDF (reference sequence). This CDR3 comprises 14 residues. The sequencing here drew on CD4+ T cells sorted from blood, taken at week 24, from a patient treated with tofacitinib. The chain has TRBV15 and TRBJ2-1; 8 bases line up with TRBD1. The clonotype was recovered from a human donor with alopecia areata. DNA for the CDR3: TGTGCCACCAGCACAGGGGGCTCCGGACTTGAGCAGTTCTTC. This gives the protein CATSTGGSGLEQFF.